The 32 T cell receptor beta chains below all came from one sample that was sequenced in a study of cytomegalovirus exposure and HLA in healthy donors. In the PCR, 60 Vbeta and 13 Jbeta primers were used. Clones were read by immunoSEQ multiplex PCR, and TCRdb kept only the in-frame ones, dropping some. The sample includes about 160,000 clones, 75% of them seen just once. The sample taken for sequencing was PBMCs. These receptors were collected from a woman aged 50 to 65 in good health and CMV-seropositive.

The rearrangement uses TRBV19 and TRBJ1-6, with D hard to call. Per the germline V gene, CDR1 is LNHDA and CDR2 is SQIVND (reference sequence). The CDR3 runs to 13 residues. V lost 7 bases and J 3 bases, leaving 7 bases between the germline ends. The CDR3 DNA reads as TGTGCCAGTAACTCGAACTATAATTCACCCCTCCACTTT. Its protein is CASNSNYNSPLHF. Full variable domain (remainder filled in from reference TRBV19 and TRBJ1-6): DGGITQSPKYLFRKEGQNVTLSCEQNLNHDAMYWYRQDPGQGLRLIYYSQIVNDFQKGDIAEGYSVSREKKESFPLTVTSAQKNPTAFYLCASNSNYNSPLHFGNGTRLTVT.

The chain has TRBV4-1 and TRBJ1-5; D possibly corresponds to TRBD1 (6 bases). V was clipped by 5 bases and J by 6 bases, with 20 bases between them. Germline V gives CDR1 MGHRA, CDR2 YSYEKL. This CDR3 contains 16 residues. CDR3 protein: CASSYLGGGVSQPQHF. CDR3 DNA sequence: TGCGCCAGCAGCTATTTGGGAGGGGGGGTGAGTCAGCCCCAGCATTTT.

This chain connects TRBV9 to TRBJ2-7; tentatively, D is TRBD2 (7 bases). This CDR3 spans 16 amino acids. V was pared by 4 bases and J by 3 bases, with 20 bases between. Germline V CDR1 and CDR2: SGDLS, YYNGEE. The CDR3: CASSPRGAGANYEQYF. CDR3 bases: TGTGCCAGCAGCCCGAGGGGGGCGGGGGCCAACTACGAGCAGTACTTC.

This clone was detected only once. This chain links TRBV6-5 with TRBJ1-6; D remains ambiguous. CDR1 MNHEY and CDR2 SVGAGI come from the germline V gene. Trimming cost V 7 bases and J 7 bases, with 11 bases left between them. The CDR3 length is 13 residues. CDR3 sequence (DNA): TGTGCCAGCACCCAGTCCCCCAATTCACCCCTCCACTTT. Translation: CASTQSPNSPLHF.

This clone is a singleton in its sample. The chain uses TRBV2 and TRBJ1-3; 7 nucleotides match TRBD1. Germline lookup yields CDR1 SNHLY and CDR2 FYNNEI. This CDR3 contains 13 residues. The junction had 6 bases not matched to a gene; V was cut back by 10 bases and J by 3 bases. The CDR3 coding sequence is TGTGCCACGACTACAGGGGTTGGAAACACCATATATTTT. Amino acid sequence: CATTTGVGNTIYF.

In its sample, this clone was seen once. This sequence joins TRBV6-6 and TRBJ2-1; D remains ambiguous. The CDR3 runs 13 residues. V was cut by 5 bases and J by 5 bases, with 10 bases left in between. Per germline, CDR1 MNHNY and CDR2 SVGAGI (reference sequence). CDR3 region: CASSTTPDNEQFF. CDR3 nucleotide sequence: TGTGCCAGCAGTACGACTCCGGACAATGAGCAGTTCTTC.

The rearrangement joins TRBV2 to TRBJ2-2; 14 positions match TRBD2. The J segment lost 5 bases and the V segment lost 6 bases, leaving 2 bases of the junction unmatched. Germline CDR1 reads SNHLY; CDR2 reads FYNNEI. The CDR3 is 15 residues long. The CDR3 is CASSGTSGGTGELFF. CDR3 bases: TGTGCCAGCAGCGGGACTAGCGGGGGTACCGGGGAGCTGTTTTTT.

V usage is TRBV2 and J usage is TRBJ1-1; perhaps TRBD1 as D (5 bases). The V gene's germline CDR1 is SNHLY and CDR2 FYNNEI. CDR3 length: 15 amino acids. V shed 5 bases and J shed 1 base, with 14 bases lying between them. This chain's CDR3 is CASSYSKGPNTEAFF. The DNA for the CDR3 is TGTGCCAGCAGTTACTCTAAGGGGCCGAACACTGAAGCTTTCTTT.

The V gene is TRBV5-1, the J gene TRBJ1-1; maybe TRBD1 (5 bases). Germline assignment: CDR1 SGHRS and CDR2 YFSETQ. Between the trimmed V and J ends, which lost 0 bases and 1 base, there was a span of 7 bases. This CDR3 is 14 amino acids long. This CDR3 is CASSLVTGNTEAFF. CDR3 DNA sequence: TGCGCCAGCAGCTTGGTTACAGGGAACACTGAAGCTTTCTTT. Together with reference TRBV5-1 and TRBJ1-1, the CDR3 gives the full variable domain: KAGVTQTPRYLIKTRGQQVTLSCSPISGHRSVSWYQQTPGQGLQFLFEYFSETQRNKGNFPGRFSGRQFSNSRSEMNVSTLELGDSALYLCASSLVTGNTEAFFGQGTRLTVV.

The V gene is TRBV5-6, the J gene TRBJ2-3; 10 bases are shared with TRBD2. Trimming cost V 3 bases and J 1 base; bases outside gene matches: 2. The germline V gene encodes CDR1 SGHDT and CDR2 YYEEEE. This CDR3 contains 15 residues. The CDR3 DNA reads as TGTGCCAGCAGCTCCGGGACTAGCGGCACAGATACGCAGTATTTT. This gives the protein CASSSGTSGTDTQYF. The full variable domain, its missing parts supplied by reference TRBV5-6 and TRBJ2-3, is DAGVTQSPTHLIKTRGQQVTLRCSPKSGHDTVSWYQQALGQGPQFIFQYYEEEERQRGNFPDRFSGHQFPNYSSELNVNALLLGDSALYLCASSSGTSGTDTQYFGPGTRLTVL.

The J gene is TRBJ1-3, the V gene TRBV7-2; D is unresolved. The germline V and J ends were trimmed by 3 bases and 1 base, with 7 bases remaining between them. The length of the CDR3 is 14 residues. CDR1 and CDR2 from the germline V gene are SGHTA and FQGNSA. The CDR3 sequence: CASSLTGSGNTIYF. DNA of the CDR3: TGTGCCAGCAGCTTGACGGGATCTGGAAACACCATATATTTT.

This chain's CDR3 is CASSQDPAGSSIEAFF. In DNA, the CDR3 is TGCGCCAGCAGCCAAGATCCGGCAGGATCTTCAATTGAAGCTTTCTTT. The chain joins TRBV4-1 to TRBJ1-1; D is undetermined. The CDR3 is made up of 16 amino acids. V was shortened by 0 bases and J by 7 bases, with 18 bases between the two germline ends. Germline V gene sequence: CDR1 MGHRA, CDR2 YSYEKL.

The CDR3 region is CASSQGESAMNTQYF. As DNA, the CDR3 is TGTGCCAGCAGCCAAGGTGAATCAGCGATGAATACGCAGTATTTT. The V and J genes are TRBV4-2 and TRBJ2-3; D uncertain. V lost 1 base and J 7 bases, leaving 15 bases between the germline ends. The CDR3 spans 15 residues. Per the germline V gene, CDR1 is LGHNA and CDR2 is YNFKEQ.

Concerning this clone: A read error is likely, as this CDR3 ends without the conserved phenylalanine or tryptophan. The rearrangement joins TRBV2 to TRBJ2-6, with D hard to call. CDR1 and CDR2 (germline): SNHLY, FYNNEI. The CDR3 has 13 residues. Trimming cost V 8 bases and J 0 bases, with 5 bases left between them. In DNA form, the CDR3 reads TGTGCCAGCCGGAGCTCTGGGGCCAACGTCCTGACTTCC. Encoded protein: CASRSSGANVLTS.

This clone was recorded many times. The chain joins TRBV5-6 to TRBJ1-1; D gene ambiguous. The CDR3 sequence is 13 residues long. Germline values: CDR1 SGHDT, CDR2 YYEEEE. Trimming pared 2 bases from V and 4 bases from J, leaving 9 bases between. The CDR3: CASSLWEGTEAFF. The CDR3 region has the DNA TGTGCCAGCAGCTTATGGGAGGGCACTGAAGCTTTCTTT. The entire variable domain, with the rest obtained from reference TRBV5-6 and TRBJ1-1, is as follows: DAGVTQSPTHLIKTRGQQVTLRCSPKSGHDTVSWYQQALGQGPQFIFQYYEEEERQRGNFPDRFSGHQFPNYSSELNVNALLLGDSALYLCASSLWEGTEAFFGQGTRLTVV.

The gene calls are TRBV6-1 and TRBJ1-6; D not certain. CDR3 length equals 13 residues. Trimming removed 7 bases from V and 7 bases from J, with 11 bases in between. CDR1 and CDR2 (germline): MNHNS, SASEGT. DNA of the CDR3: TGTGCCAGCAAACTGACACCAAATTCACCCCTCCACTTT. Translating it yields CASKLTPNSPLHF.

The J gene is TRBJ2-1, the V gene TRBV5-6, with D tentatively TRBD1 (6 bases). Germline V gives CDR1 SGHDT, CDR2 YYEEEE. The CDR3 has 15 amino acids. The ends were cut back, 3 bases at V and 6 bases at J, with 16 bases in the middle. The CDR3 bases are TGTGCCAGCAGCTACGGGACATCGCGAGGCAATGAGCAGTTCTTC. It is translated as CASSYGTSRGNEQFF.

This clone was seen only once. CDR3 DNA: TGCGCCAGCAGCCCCTTGGGAGGGAATCAGCCCCAGCATTTT. It codes for CASSPLGGNQPQHF. The chain links TRBV4-1 to TRBJ1-5; no firm D call. Trimming removed 4 bases at V and 4 bases at J, with 11 bases between. Germline CDR1 reads MGHRA; CDR2 reads YSYEKL. CDR3 length: 14 residues.

The CDR3 DNA follows: TGTGCCAGCAGTACAACAGGGGGCGGATTTGAGACCCAGTACTTC. It encodes CASSTTGGGFETQYF. This rearrangement joins TRBV27 to TRBJ2-5; 9 positions agree with TRBD1. This CDR3 contains 15 residues. V was clipped by 5 bases and J by 5 bases; unmatched bases: 9. From germline, CDR1 is MNHEY and CDR2 SMNVEV (reference sequence).

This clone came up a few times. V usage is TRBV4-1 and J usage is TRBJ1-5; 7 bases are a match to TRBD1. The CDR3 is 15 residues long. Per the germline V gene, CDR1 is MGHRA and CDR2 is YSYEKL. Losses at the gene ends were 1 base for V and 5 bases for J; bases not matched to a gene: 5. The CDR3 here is CASSQAGTDYQPQHF. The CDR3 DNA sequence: TGCGCCAGCAGCCAAGCCGGGACAGATTATCAGCCCCAGCATTTT.

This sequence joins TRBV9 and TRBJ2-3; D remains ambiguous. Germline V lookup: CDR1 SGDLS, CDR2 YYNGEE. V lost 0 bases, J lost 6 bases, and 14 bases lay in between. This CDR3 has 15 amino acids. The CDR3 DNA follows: TGTGCCAGCAGCGTAGGTAGCTTGGAGACCGATACGCAGTATTTT. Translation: CASSVGSLETDTQYF.

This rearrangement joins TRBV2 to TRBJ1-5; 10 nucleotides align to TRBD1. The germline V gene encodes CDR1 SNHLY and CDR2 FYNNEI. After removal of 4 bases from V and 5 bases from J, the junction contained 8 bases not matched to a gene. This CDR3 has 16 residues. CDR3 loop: CASSGSGTGVDQPQHF. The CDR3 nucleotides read TGTGCCAGCAGTGGAAGCGGGACAGGGGTGGATCAGCCCCAGCATTTT. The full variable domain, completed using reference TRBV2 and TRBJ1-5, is EPEVTQTPSHQVTQMGQEVILRCVPISNHLYFYWYRQILGQKVEFLVSFYNNEISEKSEIFDDQFSVERPDGSNFTLKIRSTKLEDSAMYFCASSGSGTGVDQPQHFGDGTRLSIL.

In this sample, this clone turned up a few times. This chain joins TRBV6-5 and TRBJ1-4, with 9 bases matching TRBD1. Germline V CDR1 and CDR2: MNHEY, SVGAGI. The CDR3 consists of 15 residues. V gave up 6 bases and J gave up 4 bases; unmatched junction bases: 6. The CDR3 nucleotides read TGTGCCAGCAGCCCCGGGACAGGGTTTAATGAAAAACTGTTTTTT. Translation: CASSPGTGFNEKLFF.

The CDR3 reads CASSYGGQPQREQYF. For the CDR3, the DNA is TGTGCCAGCAGTTACGGGGGACAGCCCCAACGCGAGCAGTACTTC. V and J are TRBV27 and TRBJ2-7; maybe TRBD1 (7 bases). Germline CDR1 MNHEY, CDR2 SMNVEV (reference sequence). Trimming shortened V by 4 bases and J by 6 bases, and 19 bases separated the two germline ends. The CDR3 contains 15 residues.

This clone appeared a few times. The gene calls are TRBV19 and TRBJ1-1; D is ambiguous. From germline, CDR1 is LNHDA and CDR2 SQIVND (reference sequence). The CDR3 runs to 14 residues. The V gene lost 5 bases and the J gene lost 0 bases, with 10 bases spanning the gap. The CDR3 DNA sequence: TGTGCCAGTAGTTGGGCGGGAATGAACACTGAAGCTTTCTTT. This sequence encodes CASSWAGMNTEAFF.

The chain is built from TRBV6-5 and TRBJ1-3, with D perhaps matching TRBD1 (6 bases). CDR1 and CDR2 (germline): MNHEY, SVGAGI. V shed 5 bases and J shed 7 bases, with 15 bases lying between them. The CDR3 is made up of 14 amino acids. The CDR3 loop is CASSRTGTSNTIYF. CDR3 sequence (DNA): TGTGCCAGCAGTCGAACCGGGACATCCAACACCATATATTTT.

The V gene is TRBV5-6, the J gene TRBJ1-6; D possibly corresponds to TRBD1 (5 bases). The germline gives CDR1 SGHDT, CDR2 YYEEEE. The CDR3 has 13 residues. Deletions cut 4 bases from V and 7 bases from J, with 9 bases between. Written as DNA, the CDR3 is TGTGCCAGCAGCCGCAGGGAAAATTCACCCCTCCACTTT. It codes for CASSRRENSPLHF.

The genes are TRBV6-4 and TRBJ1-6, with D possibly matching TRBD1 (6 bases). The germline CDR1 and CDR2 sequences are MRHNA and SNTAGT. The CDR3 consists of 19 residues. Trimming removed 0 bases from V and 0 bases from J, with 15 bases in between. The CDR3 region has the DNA TGTGCCAGCAGTGACTCTTGGGCGGGGGCCGGCTCCTATAATTCACCCCTCCACTTT. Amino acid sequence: CASSDSWAGAGSYNSPLHF.

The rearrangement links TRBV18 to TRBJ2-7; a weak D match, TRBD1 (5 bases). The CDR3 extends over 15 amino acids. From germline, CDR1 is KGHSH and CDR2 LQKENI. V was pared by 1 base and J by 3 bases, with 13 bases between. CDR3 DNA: TGTGCCAGCTCACCACAGAACCAGGGTAGCTACGAGCAGTACTTC. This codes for CASSPQNQGSYEQYF.

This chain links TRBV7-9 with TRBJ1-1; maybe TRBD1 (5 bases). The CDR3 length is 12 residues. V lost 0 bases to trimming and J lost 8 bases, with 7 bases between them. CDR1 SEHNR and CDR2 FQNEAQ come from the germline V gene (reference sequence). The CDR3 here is CASSLAGAEAFF. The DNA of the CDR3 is TGTGCCAGCAGCTTAGCAGGGGCCGAAGCTTTCTTT. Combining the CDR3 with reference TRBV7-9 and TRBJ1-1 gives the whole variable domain DTGVSQNPRHKITKRGQNVTFRCDPISEHNRLYWYRQTLGQGPEFLTYFQNEAQLEKSRLLSDRFSAERPKGSFSTLEIQRTEQGDSAMYLCASSLAGAEAFFGQGTRLTVV.

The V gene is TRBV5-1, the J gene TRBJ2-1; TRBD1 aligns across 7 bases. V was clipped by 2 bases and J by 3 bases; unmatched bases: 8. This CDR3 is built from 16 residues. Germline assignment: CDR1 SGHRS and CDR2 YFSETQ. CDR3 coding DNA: TGCGCCAGCAGCTTCAGGGGGTCCGTTGGCTACAATGAGCAGTTCTTC. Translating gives CASSFRGSVGYNEQFF.

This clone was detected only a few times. The CDR3 reads CASSLSDRGGTDTQYF. The CDR3 nucleotides read TGTGCCAGCAGCCTCTCGGACAGGGGGGGGACAGATACGCAGTATTTT. This chain links TRBV11-1 with TRBJ2-3, with 10 nucleotides matching TRBD1. CDR3 length: 16 amino acids. Germline loops: CDR1 SGHAT, CDR2 FQDESV (reference sequence). V lost 5 bases and J lost 3; bases outside the gene matches: 8. Full variable domain (missing parts from reference TRBV11-1 and TRBJ2-3): EAEVAQSPRYKITEKSQAVAFWCDPISGHATLYWYRQILGQGPELLVQFQDESVVDDSQLPKDRFSAERLKGVDSTLKIQPAELGDSAMYLCASSLSDRGGTDTQYFGPGTRLTVL.